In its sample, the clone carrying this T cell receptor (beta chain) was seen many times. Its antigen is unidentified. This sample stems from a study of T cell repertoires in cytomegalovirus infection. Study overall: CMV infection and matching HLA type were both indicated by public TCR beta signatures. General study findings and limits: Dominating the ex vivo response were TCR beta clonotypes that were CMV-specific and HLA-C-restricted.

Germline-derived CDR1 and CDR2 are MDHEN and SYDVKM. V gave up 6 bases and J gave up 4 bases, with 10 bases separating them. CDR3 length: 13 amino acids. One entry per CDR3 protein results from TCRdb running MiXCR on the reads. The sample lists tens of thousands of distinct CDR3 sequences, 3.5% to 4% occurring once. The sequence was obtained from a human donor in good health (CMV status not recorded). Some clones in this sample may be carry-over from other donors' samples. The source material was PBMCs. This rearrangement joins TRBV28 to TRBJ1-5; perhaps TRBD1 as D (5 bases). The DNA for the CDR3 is TGTGCCAGCAGACCCGACAGTAATCAGCCCCAGCATTTT. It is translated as CASRPDSNQPQHF.